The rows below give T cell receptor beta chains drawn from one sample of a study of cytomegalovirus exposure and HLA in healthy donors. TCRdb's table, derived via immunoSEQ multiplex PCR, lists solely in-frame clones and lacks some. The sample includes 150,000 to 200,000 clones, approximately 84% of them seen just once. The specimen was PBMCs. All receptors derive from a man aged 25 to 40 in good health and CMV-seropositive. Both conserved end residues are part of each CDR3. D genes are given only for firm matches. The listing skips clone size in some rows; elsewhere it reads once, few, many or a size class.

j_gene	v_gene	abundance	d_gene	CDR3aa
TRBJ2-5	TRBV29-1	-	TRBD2	CSVAGLAGETQYF
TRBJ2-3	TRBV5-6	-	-	CASSRTDTQYF
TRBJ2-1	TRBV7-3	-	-	CASSPNGRRGEQFF
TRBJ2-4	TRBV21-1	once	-	CASSNGGVAKNIQYF
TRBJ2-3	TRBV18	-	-	CASSPAGTVTDTQYF
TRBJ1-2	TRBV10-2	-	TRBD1	CASTEDRVRANYGYTF
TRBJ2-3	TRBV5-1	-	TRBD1	CASSPDRGKDTQYF
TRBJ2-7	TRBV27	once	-	CAGSLLGTGEQYF
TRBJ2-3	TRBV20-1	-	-	CTAGWAETQYF
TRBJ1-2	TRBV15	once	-	CATSRDGGPYGYTF
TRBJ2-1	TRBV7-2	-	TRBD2	CASSPALAGGRWGEQFF
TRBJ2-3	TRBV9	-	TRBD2	CASSVVGTSGTDTQYF
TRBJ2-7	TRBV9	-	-	CASSSEDSSYEQYF
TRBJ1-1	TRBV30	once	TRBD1	CAVLRQGRINTEAFF
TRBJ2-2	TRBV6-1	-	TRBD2	CASSEPGTSSGELFF
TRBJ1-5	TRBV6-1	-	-	CAGRRDSNQPQHF
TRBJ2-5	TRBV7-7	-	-	CASSFSGARETQYF
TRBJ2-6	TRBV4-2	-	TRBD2	CASSPLAAGGGLAGVVSGANVLTF
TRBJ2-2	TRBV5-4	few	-	CASSQLIGASGELFF
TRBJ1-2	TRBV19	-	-	CASSRTGNYGYTF
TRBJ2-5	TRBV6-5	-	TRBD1	CASSYSGDRGQETQYF
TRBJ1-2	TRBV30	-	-	CAWSVSSGGYTF
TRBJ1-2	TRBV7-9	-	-	CASSLGTAKIYGYTF
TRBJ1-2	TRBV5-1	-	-	CASSPLAGQGGYTF
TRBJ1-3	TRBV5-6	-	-	CASSLLNRAENTIYF
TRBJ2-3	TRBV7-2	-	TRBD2	CASSLLGREGHGDTQYF
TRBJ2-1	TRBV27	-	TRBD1	CASSFRGRIYNEQFF
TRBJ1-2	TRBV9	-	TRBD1	CASSVGDSANYGHTF
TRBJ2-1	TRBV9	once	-	CASSVGGAYNEQFF
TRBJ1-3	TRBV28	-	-	CASSLSGGDSWNTIYF
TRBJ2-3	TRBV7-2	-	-	CASILSVRADTQYF
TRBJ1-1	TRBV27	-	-	CASSFTGREAFF
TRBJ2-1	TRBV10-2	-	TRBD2	CASRSSGSGRSGEQFF
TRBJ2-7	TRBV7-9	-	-	CSSSSPGVSEQYF
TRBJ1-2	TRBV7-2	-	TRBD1	CASSLGGTGGIYGYTF
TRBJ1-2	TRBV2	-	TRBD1	CASHRGGYGYTF
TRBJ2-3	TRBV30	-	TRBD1	CAWSRQGATTTDTQYF
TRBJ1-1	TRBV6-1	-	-	CASSEGSLNTEAFF
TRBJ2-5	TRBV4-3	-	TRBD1	CASSQGQGETQYF
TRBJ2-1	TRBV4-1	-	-	CASSQEWGVQFF
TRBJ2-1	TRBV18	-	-	CASSGGVGLNEQFF
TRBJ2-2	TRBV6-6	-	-	CASTDRTDFTGELFF
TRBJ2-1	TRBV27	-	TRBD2	CASTRSGRAYNEQFF